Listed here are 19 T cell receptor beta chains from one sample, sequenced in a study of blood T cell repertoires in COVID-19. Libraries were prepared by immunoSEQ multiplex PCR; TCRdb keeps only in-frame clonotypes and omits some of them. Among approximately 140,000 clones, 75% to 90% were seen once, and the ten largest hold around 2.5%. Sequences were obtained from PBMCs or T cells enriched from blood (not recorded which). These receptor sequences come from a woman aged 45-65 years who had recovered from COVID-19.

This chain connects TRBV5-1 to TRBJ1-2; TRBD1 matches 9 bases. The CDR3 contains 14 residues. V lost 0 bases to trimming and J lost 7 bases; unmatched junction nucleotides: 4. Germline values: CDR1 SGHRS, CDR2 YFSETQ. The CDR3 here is CASSLDRGRAGYTF. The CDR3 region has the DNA TGCGCCAGCAGCTTGGACAGGGGGCGAGCTGGCTACACCTTC.

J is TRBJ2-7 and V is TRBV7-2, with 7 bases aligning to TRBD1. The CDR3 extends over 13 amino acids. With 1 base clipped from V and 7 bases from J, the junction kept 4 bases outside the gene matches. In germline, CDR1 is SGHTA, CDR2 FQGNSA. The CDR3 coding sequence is TGTGCCAGCAGCTTAGAAAGGGGGCGTGAGCAGTACTTC. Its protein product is CASSLERGREQYF.

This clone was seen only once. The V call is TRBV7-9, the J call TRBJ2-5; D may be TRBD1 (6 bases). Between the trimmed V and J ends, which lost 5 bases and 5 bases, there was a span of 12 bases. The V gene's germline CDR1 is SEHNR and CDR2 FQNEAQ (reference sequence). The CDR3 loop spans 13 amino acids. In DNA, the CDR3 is TGTGCCAGCAGCCGGGACAATCCGGAGACCCAGTACTTC. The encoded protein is CASSRDNPETQYF.

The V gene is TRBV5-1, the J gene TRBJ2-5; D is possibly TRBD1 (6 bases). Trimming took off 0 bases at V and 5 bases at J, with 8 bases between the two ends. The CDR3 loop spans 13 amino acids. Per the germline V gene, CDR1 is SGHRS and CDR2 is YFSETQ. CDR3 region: CASSLADRETQYF. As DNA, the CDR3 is TGCGCCAGCAGCTTGGCCGACAGGGAGACCCAGTACTTC. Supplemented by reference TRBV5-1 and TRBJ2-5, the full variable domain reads KAGVTQTPRYLIKTRGQQVTLSCSPISGHRSVSWYQQTPGQGLQFLFEYFSETQRNKGNFPGRFSGRQFSNSRSEMNVSTLELGDSALYLCASSLADRETQYFGPGTRLLVL.

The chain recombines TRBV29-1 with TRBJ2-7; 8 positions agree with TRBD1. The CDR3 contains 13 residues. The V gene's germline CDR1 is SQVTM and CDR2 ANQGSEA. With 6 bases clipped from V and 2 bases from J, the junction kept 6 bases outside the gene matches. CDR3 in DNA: TGCAGCGTGGCGGGACAGGTTGCCTACGAGCAGTACTTC. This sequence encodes CSVAGQVAYEQYF.

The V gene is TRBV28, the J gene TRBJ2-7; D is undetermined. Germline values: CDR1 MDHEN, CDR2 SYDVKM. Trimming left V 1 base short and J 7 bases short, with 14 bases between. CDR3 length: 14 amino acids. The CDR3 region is CASSLSNGRREQYF. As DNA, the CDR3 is TGTGCCAGCAGTTTATCAAATGGGCGCCGAGAGCAGTACTTC.

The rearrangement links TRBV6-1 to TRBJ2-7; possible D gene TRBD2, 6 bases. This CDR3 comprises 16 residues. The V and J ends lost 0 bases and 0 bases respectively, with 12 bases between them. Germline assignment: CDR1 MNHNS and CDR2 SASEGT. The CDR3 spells CASSEAGGASSYEQYF. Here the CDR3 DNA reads TGTGCCAGCAGTGAAGCGGGAGGCGCTAGCTCCTACGAGCAGTACTTC.

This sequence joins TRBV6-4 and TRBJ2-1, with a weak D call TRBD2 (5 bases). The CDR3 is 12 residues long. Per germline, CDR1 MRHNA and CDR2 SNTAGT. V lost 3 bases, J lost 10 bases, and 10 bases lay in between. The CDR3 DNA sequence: TGTGCCAGCAGTGATGGCGGGTTAGAGCAGTTCTTC. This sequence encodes CASSDGGLEQFF.

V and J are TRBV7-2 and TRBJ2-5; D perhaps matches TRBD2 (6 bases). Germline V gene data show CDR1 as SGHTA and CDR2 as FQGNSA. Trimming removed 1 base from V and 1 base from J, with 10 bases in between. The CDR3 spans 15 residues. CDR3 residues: CASSLVRGTQETQYF. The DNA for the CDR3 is TGTGCCAGCAGCTTAGTTCGGGGGACCCAAGAGACCCAGTACTTC.

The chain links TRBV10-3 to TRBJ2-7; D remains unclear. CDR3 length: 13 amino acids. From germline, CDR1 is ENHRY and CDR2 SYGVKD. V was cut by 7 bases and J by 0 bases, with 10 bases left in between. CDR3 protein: CAIKVGPSYEQYF. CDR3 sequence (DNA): TGTGCCATCAAGGTGGGCCCCTCCTACGAGCAGTACTTC.

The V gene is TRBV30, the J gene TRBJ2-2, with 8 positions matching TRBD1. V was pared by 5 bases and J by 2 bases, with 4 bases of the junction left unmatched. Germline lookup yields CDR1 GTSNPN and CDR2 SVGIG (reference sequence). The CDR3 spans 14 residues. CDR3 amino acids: CAWGDRHNTGELFF. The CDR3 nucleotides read TGTGCCTGGGGGGACAGGCATAACACCGGGGAGCTGTTTTTT.

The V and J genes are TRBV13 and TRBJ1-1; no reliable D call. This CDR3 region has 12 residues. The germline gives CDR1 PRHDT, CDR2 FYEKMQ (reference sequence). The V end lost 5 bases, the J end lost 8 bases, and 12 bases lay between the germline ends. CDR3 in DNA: TGTGCCAGCAGCCTCCCGGGATCCGAAGCTTTCTTT. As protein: CASSLPGSEAFF.

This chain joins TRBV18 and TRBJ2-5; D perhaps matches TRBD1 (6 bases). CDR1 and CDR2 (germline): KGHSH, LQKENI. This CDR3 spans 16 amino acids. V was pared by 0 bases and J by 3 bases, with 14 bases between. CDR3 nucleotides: TGTGCCAGCTCACCACCGACTCCCGGGACAAAAGAGACCCAGTACTTC. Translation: CASSPPTPGTKETQYF.

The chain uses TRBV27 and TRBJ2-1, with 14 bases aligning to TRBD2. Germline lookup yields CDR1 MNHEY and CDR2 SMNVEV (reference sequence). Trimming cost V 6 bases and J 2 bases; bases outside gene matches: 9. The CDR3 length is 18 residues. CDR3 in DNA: TGTGCCAGCAGGATCGGTGGACTAGCGGGGGGCACCTACAATGAGCAGTTCTTC. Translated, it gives CASRIGGLAGGTYNEQFF.

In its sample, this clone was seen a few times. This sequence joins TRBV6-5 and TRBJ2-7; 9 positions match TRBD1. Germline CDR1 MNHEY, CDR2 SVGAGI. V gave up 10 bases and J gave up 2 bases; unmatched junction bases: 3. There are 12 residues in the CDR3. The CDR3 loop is CAIGTGTYEQYF. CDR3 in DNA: TGTGCCATTGGGACAGGGACCTACGAGCAGTACTTC.

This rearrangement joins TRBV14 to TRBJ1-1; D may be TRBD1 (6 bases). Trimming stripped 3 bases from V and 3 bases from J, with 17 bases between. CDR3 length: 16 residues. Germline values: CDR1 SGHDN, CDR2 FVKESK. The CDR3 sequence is CASSQTGSWLDTEAFF. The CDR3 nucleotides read TGTGCCAGCAGCCAGACAGGTTCTTGGTTGGACACTGAAGCTTTCTTT.

The CDR3 DNA reads TGTGCCAGCAGTGTCCCCGGGGGGCATGGGAACTACGAGCAGTACTTC. The encoded protein is CASSVPGGHGNYEQYF. The chain recombines TRBV6-1 with TRBJ2-7; possible D gene TRBD2, 7 bases. Germline V gives CDR1 MNHNS, CDR2 SASEGT. The V gene lost 4 bases and the J gene lost 3 bases, with 19 bases spanning the gap. The CDR3 is made up of 16 amino acids.

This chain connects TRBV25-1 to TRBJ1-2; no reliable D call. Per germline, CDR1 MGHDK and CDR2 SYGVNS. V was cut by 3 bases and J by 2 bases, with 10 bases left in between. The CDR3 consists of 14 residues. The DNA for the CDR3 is TGTGCCAGCAGTGAGGGCCGAAAAAACTATGGCTACACCTTC. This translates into CASSEGRKNYGYTF.

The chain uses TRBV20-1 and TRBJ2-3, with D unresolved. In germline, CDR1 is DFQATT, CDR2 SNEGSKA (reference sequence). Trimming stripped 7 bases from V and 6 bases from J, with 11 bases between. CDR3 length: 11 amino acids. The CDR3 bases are TGCAGTGTCTCACGGTCTGATACGCAGTATTTT. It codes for CSVSRSDTQYF.